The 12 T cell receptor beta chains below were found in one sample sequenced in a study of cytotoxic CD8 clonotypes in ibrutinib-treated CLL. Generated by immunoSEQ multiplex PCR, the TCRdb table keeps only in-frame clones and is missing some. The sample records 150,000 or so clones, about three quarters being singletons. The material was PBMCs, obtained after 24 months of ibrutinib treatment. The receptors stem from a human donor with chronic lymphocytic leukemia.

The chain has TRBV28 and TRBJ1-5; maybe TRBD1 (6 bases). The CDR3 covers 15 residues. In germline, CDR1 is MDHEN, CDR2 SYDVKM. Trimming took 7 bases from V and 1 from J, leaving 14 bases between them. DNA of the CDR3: TGTGCCAGCATCTACCCAGGGGTCAGCAATCAGCCCCAGCATTTT. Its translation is CASIYPGVSNQPQHF.

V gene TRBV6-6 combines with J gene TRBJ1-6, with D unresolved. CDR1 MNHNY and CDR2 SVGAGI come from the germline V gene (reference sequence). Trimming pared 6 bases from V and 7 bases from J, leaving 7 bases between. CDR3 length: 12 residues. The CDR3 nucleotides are TGTGCCAGCAGGGGCGAGAATTCACCCCTCCACTTT. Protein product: CASRGENSPLHF.

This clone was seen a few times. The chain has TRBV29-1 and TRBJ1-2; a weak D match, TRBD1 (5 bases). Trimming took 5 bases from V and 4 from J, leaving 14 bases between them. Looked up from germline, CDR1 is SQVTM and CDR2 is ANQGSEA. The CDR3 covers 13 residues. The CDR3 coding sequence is TGCAGCGTTCCCCCGGGGCAGCCCTATGGCTACACCTTC. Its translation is CSVPPGQPYGYTF.

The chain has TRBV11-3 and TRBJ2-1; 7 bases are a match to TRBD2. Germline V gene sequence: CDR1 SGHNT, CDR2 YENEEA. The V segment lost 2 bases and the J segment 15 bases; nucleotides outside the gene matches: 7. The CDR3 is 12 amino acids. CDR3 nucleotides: TGTGCCAGCAGCTTATTAGGCGGGAGACTGTTCTTC. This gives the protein CASSLLGGRLFF.

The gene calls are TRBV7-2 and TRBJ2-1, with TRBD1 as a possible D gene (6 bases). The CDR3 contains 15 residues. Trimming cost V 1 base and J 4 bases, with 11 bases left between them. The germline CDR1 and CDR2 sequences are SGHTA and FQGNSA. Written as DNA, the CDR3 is TGTGCCAGCAGCTTAGTGGCAGGGGTATACAATGAGCAGTTCTTC. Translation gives CASSLVAGVYNEQFF.

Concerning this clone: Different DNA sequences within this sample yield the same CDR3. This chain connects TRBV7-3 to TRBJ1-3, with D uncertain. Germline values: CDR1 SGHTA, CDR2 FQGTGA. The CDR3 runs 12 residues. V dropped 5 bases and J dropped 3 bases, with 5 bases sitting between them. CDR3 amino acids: CASSPGGNTIYF. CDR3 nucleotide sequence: TGTGCCAGCAGCCCCGGTGGAAACACCATATATTTT.

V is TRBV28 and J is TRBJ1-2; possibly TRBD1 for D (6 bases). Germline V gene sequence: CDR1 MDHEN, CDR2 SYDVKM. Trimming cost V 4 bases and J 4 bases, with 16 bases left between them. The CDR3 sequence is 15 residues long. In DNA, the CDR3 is TGTGCCAGCAGTTGGGGGGCCACAGGGACCTATGGCTACACCTTC. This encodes CASSWGATGTYGYTF.

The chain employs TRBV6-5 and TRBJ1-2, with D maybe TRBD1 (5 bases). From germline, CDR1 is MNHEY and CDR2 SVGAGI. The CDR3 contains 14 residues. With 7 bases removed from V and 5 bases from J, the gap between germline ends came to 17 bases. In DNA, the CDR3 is TGTGCCAGCAAACGACGGAGGGGTGGGTATGGCTACACCTTC. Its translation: CASKRRRGGYGYTF.

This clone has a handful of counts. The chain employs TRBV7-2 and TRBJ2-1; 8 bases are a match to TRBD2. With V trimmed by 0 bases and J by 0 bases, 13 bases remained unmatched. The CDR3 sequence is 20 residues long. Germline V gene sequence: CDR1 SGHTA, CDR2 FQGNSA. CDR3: CASSLATRGAEKSSYNEQFF. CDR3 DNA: TGTGCCAGCAGCTTAGCGACGCGGGGGGCCGAAAAGAGCTCCTACAATGAGCAGTTCTTC.

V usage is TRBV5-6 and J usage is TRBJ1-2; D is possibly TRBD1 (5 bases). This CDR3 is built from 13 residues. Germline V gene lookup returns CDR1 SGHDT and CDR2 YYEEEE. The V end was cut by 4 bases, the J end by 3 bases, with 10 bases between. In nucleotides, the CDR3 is TGTGCCAGCAGCCCTGACAGTGACTATGGCTACACCTTC. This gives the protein CASSPDSDYGYTF.

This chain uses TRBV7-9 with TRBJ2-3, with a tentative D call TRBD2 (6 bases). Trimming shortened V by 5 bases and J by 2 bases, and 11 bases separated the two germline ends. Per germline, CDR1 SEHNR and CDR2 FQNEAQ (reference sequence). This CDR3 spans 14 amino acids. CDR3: CASSRGDLTDTQYF. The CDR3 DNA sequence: TGTGCCAGCAGCCGCGGGGACCTCACAGATACGCAGTATTTT.

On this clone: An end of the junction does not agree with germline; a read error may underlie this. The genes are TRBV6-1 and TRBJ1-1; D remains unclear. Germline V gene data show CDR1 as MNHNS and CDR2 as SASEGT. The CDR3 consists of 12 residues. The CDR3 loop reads CAISGQNTEAFF. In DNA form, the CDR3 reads TGTGCCATCAGTGGCCAGAACACTGAAGCTTTCTTT.